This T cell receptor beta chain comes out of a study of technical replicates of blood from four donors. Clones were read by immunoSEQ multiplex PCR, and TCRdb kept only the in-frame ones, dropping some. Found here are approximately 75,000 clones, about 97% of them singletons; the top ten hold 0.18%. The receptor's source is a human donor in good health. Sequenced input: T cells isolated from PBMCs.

The CDR3 DNA follows: TGTGCCAGCAGCGAAGGGGCAAGGAACGAGCAGTACTTC. As protein: CASSEGARNEQYF. The V gene is TRBV4-2, the J gene TRBJ2-7; D is perhaps TRBD1 (5 bases). The germline gives CDR1 LGHNA, CDR2 YNFKEQ. Trimming shortened V by 5 bases and J by 5 bases, and 13 bases separated the two germline ends. The CDR3 length is 13 residues.